The 7 T cell receptor beta chains below were found in one sample sequenced in a study of blood T cell repertoires in COVID-19. The table came from immunoSEQ multiplex PCR; TCRdb's copy has only in-frame clones and leaves some out. Of just over 70,000 clones in the sample, under 95% were seen once. The sequencing sample was made of peripheral blood. These TCRs come from a human donor in a cohort sampled during active COVID-19.

The gene calls are TRBV5-1 and TRBJ2-7; D might be TRBD1 (5 bases). V was shortened by 0 bases and J by 0 bases, with 10 bases between the two germline ends. Germline V gives CDR1 SGHRS, CDR2 YFSETQ. This CDR3 comprises 15 residues. Written as DNA, the CDR3 is TGCGCCAGCAGCTTGGAGGTGGGGCCCTCCTACGAGCAGTACTTC. This sequence encodes CASSLEVGPSYEQYF.

The chain employs TRBV28 and TRBJ1-1; D gene unclear. In germline, CDR1 is MDHEN, CDR2 SYDVKM. The CDR3 is 15 residues long. V was cut by 2 bases and J by 1 base, with 11 bases left in between. CDR3 bases: TGTGCCAGCAGTTTAACTCTCCGGGGGAACACTGAAGCTTTCTTT. It translates to CASSLTLRGNTEAFF.

The chain joins TRBV18 to TRBJ1-1; D might be TRBD1 (6 bases). The germline V gene has CDR1 KGHSH and CDR2 LQKENI. V lost 0 bases and J 8 bases, leaving 16 bases between the germline ends. There are 15 residues in the CDR3. The CDR3 coding sequence is TGTGCCAGCTCACCACCGGGACAAATTCCCCCCGAAGCTTTCTTT. Amino acid sequence: CASSPPGQIPPEAFF.

V usage is TRBV9 and J usage is TRBJ2-6; tentatively, D is TRBD1 (6 bases). Looked up from germline, CDR1 is SGDLS and CDR2 is YYNGEE. CDR3 length equals 12 residues. The V end was cut by 5 bases, the J end by 7 bases, with 7 bases between. The CDR3 protein is CASRQGANVLTF. The CDR3 region has the DNA TGTGCCAGCAGACAGGGCGCCAACGTCCTGACTTTC.

The CDR3 reads CAISESGGTLNYGYTF. The CDR3 DNA sequence: TGTGCCATCAGTGAGTCTGGGGGGACTCTTAACTATGGCTACACCTTC. This chain joins TRBV10-3 and TRBJ1-2; possibly TRBD1 for D (5 bases). Germline values: CDR1 ENHRY, CDR2 SYGVKD. CDR3 length equals 16 residues. V lost 0 bases and J 1 base, leaving 12 bases between the germline ends.

V usage is TRBV5-1 and J usage is TRBJ1-2, with 8 bases aligning to TRBD1. Trimming at V came to 1 base and at J to 11 bases, leaving 4 bases not matched to a gene. This CDR3 has 12 residues. Germline lookup yields CDR1 SGHRS and CDR2 YFSETQ. This chain's CDR3 is CASSLNRDRYTF. For the CDR3, the DNA is TGCGCCAGCAGCTTGAACAGGGACAGGTACACCTTC.

V gene TRBV30 combines with J gene TRBJ1-5, with unresolved D. The germline V and J ends were trimmed by 0 bases and 6 bases, with 12 bases remaining between them. The V gene's germline CDR1 is GTSNPN and CDR2 SVGIG (reference sequence). There are 14 residues in the CDR3. The CDR3 sequence: CAWSVEGDGQPQHF. CDR3 DNA: TGTGCCTGGAGTGTTGAGGGCGACGGTCAGCCCCAGCATTTT.